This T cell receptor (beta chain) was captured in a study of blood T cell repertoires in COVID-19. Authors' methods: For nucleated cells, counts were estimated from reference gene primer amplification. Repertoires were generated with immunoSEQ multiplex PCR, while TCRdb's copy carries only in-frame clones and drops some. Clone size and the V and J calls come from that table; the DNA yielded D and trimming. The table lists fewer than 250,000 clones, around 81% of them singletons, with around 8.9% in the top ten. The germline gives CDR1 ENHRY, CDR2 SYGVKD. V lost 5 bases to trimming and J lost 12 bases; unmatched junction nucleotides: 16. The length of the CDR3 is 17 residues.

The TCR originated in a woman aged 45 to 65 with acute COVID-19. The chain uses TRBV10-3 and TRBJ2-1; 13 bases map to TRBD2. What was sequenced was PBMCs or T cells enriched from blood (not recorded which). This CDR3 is CAISPEPTSGRTMRQFF. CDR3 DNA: TGTGCCATCAGTCCCGAGCCGACTAGCGGGAGGACGATGCGGCAGTTCTTC.